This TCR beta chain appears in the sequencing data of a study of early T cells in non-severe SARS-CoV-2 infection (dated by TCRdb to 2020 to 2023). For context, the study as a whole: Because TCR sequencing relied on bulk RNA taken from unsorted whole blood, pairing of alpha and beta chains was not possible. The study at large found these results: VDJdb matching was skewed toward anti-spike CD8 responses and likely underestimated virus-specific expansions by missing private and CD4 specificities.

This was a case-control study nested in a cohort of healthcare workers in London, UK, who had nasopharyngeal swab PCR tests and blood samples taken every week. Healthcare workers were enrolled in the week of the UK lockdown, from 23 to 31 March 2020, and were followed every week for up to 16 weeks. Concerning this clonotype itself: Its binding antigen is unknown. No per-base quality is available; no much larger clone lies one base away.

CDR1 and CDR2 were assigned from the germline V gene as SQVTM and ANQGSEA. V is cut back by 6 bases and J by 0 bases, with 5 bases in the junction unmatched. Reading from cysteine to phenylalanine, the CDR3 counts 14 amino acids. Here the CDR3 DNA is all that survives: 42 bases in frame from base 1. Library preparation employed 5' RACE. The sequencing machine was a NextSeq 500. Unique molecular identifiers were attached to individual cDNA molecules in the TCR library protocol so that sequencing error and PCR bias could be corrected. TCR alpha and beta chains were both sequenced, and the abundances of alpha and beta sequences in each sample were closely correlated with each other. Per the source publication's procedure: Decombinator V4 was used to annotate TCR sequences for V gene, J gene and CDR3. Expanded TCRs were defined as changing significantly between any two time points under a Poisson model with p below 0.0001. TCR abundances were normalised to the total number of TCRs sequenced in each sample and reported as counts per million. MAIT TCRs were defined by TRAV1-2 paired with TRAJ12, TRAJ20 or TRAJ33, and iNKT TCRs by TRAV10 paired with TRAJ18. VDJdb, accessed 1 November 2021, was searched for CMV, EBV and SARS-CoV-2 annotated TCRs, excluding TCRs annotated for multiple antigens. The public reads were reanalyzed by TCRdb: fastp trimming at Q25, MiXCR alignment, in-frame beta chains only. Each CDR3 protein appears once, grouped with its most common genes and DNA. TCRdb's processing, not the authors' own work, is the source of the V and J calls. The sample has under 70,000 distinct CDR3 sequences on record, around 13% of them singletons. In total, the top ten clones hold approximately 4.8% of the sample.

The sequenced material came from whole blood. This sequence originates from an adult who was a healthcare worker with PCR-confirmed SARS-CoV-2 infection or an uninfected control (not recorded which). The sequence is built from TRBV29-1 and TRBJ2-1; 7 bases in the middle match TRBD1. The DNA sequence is TGCAGCGTCTCACAGGGGAGCTCCTACAATGAGCAGTTCTTC. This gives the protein CSVSQGSSYNEQFF.